The next 15 T cell receptor beta chains were all read from a single sample in a study of blood T cell repertoires in COVID-19. Measured with immunoSEQ multiplex PCR; TCRdb has only the in-frame clones, and not every one. The sample contains approximately 220,000 clones, roughly 80% of which appear only once. Sequenced sample: PBMCs or T cells enriched from blood (not recorded which). Receptors originate from a woman in her 40s with acute COVID-19.

The rearrangement joins TRBV7-2 to TRBJ2-7, with D possibly being TRBD1 (5 bases). The CDR3 has 15 residues. V dropped 6 bases and J dropped 4 bases, with 19 bases sitting between them. Germline assignment: CDR1 SGHTA and CDR2 FQGNSA. The CDR3 spells CASRKESWGAYEQYF. For the CDR3, the DNA is TGTGCCAGCAGGAAAGAGAGCTGGGGCGCTTACGAGCAGTACTTC.

This rearrangement joins TRBV6-5 to TRBJ2-1; a weak D match, TRBD2 (5 bases). Germline V gives CDR1 MNHEY, CDR2 SVGAGI. The CDR3 consists of 12 residues. Deletions cut 5 bases from V and 10 bases from J, with 12 bases between. CDR3 DNA sequence: TGTGCCAGCAGTCCTAGCCGAAGAGAGCAGTTCTTC. It specifies CASSPSRREQFF.

This clone was seen just once. The V gene is TRBV4-1, the J gene TRBJ2-1, with D possibly matching TRBD1 (6 bases). The CDR3 length is 15 residues. Looked up from germline, CDR1 is MGHRA and CDR2 is YSYEKL. Trimming stripped 4 bases from V and 3 bases from J, with 13 bases between. The CDR3: CASSLGGGDYNEQFF. The CDR3 DNA sequence: TGCGCCAGCAGCCTTGGGGGCGGAGACTACAATGAGCAGTTCTTC.

The rearrangement joins TRBV3-1 (or the pseudogene TRBV3-2) to TRBJ1-1; D call uncertain. CDR3 size: 18 residues. Trimming took off 1 base at V and 3 bases at J, with 21 bases between the two ends. Germline-derived CDR1 and CDR2 are LGHDT and YNNKEL (reference sequence). The CDR3 is CASSQVSGSSLMDTEAFF. Written as DNA, the CDR3 is TGTGCCAGCAGCCAAGTGTCCGGGTCTAGTCTTATGGACACTGAAGCTTTCTTT.

As regards this clone: The sample holds other DNA sequences that translate to the same CDR3. The J gene is TRBJ2-1, the V gene TRBV7-9, with 9 bases identical to TRBD2. Germline V CDR1 and CDR2: SEHNR, FQNEAQ (reference sequence). The CDR3 contains 12 residues. The trim removed 3 bases at V and 12 bases at J, leaving 3 bases unmatched. DNA for the CDR3: TGTGCCAGCAGCTTGGCGGGAGGGGGGCAGTTCTTC. It yields the protein CASSLAGGGQFF.

The chain carries TRBV5-1 and TRBJ1-2; TRBD1 matches 10 bases. Germline V CDR1 and CDR2: SGHRS, YFSETQ. The V and J ends lost 4 bases and 5 bases, in that order; junction bases with no gene match: 11. CDR3 size: 16 residues. The CDR3 DNA sequence: TGCGCCAGCAGCACCCCCGGGACAGGGGAAAGTTATGGCTACACCTTC. Residues: CASSTPGTGESYGYTF. Complete variable domain (other parts from reference TRBV5-1 and TRBJ1-2): KAGVTQTPRYLIKTRGQQVTLSCSPISGHRSVSWYQQTPGQGLQFLFEYFSETQRNKGNFPGRFSGRQFSNSRSEMNVSTLELGDSALYLCASSTPGTGESYGYTFGSGTRLTVV.

The CDR3 DNA is TGCGCCAGCAGCCATTCAAGGGGGAATCAGCCCCAGCATTTT. Its protein is CASSHSRGNQPQHF. The chain combines TRBV4-1 with TRBJ1-5, with D perhaps matching TRBD1 (6 bases). Trimming stripped 3 bases from V and 4 bases from J, with 10 bases between. This CDR3 spans 14 amino acids. Germline V gene lookup returns CDR1 MGHRA and CDR2 YSYEKL.

V and J are TRBV6-5 and TRBJ1-5; no reliable D call. CDR3 length: 14 amino acids. Per the germline V gene, CDR1 is MNHEY and CDR2 is SVGAGI. The V end was cut by 9 bases, the J end by 9 bases, with 21 bases between. CDR3 bases: TGTGCCAGGCCGAGGGAATCCCTCCACTGGCCCCAGCATTTT. Its translation: CARPRESLHWPQHF.

Turning to this clone: A junction end diverges from the germline sequence, so it may reflect a read error. CDR3 nucleotide sequence: TGTGCCACCAGCAGAGATATAAATATACAGGGTGAGGCCCCTGATTTT. Translated, it gives CATSRDINIQGEAPDF. This chain uses TRBV15 with TRBJ2-3, with D perhaps TRBD1 (6 bases). Germline V gene data show CDR1 as LNHNV and CDR2 as YYDKDF (reference sequence). The CDR3 contains 16 residues.

This clone is a singleton in its sample. The chain couples TRBV2 to TRBJ2-1, with 14 bases aligning to TRBD2. The CDR3 loop spans 15 amino acids. V lost 5 bases, J lost 6 bases, and 3 bases stayed unmatched. From germline, CDR1 is SNHLY and CDR2 FYNNEI. The CDR3 sequence is CASSTGLAGANEQFF. CDR3 bases: TGTGCCAGCAGTACGGGACTAGCGGGAGCCAATGAGCAGTTCTTC. Together with reference TRBV2 and TRBJ2-1, the CDR3 gives the full variable domain: EPEVTQTPSHQVTQMGQEVILRCVPISNHLYFYWYRQILGQKVEFLVSFYNNEISEKSEIFDDQFSVERPDGSNFTLKIRSTKLEDSAMYFCASSTGLAGANEQFFGPGTRLTVL.

The chain has TRBV5-1 and TRBJ1-1, with a possible D match to TRBD1 (6 bases). V was clipped by 0 bases and J by 4 bases, with 10 bases between them. CDR3 length: 14 amino acids. CDR1 is SGHRS and CDR2 is YFSETQ in the germline V gene. Here the CDR3 DNA reads TGCGCCAGCAGCTTGGTAACAGGGAGCACTGAAGCTTTCTTT. Protein: CASSLVTGSTEAFF. Looking up the rest from reference TRBV5-1 and TRBJ1-1 gives the full variable domain: KAGVTQTPRYLIKTRGQQVTLSCSPISGHRSVSWYQQTPGQGLQFLFEYFSETQRNKGNFPGRFSGRQFSNSRSEMNVSTLELGDSALYLCASSLVTGSTEAFFGQGTRLTVV.

The rearrangement uses TRBV2 and TRBJ1-3; D is perhaps TRBD1 (5 bases). This CDR3 is built from 15 residues. Germline CDR1 SNHLY, CDR2 FYNNEI. The V and J ends lost 7 bases and 4 bases respectively, with 17 bases between them. The CDR3 region has the DNA TGTGCCAGCACCTCCCAGGGAGGGATAGGAAACACCATATATTTT. Translating it yields CASTSQGGIGNTIYF.

The J gene is TRBJ2-5, the V gene TRBV2; 8 bases fit TRBD2. The V gene's germline CDR1 is SNHLY and CDR2 FYNNEI. This CDR3 region has 15 residues. V was clipped by 3 bases and J by 5 bases; unmatched bases: 8. The CDR3, as DNA: TGTGCCAGCAGTGACCGGGGACTAGGTGCGGAGACCCAGTACTTC. Amino acid sequence: CASSDRGLGAETQYF.

The count of this clone is one. The chain uses TRBV21-1 and TRBJ2-7; TRBD1 is taken as the D call from the table, unchecked against the DNA. TRBV21-1 constitutes a pseudogene. The CDR3 extends over 17 amino acids. CDR3 loop: CASSKASSGTKSYEQYF. DNA for the CDR3: TGTGCCAGCAGCAAAGCATCTTCCGGGACAAAGTCCTACGAGCAGTACTTC.

V is TRBV7-6 and J is TRBJ2-1, with a possible D match to TRBD1 (5 bases). The CDR3 covers 13 residues. Germline CDR1 reads SGHVS; CDR2 reads FNYEAQ. V was shortened by 4 bases and J by 6 bases, with 10 bases between the two germline ends. In nucleotides, the CDR3 is TGTGCCAGCAGCTATGGACAATTCAATGAGCAGTTCTTC. The encoded protein is CASSYGQFNEQFF.